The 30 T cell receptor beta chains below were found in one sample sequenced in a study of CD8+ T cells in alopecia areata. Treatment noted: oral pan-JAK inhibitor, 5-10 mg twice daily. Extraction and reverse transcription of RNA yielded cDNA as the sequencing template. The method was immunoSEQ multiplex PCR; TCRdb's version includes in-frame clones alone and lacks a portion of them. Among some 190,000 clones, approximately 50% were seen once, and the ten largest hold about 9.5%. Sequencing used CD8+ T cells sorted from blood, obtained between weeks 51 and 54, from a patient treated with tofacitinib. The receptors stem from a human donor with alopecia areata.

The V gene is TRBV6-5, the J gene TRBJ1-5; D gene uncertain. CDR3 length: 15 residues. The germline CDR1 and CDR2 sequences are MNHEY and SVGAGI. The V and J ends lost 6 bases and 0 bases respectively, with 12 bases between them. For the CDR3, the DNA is TGTGCCAGCAGACCCCTCAGACATAGCAATCAGCCCCAGCATTTT. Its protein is CASRPLRHSNQPQHF.

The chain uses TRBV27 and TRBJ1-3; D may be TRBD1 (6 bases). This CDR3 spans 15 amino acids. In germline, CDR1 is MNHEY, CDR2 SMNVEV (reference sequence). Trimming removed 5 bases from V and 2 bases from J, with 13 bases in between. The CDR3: CASSQNRATGNTIYF. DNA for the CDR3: TGTGCCAGCAGTCAGAACAGGGCTACTGGAAACACCATATATTTT.

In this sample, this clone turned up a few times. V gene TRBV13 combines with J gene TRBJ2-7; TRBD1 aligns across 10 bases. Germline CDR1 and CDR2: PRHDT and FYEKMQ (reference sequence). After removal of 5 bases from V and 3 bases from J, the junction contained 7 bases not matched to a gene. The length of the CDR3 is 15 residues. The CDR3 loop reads CASSLSGTGVYEQYF. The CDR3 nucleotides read TGTGCCAGCAGCCTATCCGGGACAGGGGTCTACGAGCAGTACTTC.

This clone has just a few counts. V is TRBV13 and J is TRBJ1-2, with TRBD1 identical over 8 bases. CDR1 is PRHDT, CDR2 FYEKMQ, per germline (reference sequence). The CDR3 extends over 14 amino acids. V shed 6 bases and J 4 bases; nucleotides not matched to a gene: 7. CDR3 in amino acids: CASSSDRDGYGYTF. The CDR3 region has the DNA TGTGCCAGCAGTTCGGACAGGGATGGCTATGGCTACACCTTC.

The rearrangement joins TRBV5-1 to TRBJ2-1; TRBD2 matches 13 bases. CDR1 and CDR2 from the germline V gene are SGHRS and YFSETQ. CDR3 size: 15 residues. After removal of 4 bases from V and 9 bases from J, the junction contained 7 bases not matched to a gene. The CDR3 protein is CASSRTSGGVTEQFF. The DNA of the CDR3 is TGCGCCAGCAGCCGCACTAGCGGGGGGGTTACTGAGCAGTTCTTC. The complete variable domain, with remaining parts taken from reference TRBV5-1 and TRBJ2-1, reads KAGVTQTPRYLIKTRGQQVTLSCSPISGHRSVSWYQQTPGQGLQFLFEYFSETQRNKGNFPGRFSGRQFSNSRSEMNVSTLELGDSALYLCASSRTSGGVTEQFFGPGTRLTVL.

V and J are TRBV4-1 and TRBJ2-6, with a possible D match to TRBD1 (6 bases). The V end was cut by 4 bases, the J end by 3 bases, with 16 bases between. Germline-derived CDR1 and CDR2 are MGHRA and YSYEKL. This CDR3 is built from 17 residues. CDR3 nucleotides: TGCGCCAGCAGCCGGGCCTGGGAAGGGGGTGGGGCCAACGTCCTGACTTTC. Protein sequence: CASSRAWEGGGANVLTF.

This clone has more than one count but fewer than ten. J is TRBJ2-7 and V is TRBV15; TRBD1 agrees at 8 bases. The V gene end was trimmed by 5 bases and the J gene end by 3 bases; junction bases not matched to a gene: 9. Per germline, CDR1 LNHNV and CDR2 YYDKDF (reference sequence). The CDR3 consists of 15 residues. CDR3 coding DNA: TGTGCCACCAGCCCCCGCGGACAGGGAGTCTACGAGCAGTACTTC. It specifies CATSPRGQGVYEQYF.

Here the CDR3 DNA reads TGTGCCAGCAGCCCCAGGGCGGGGGGGGCCGAGGTGGACGAGCAGTACTTC. Protein sequence: CASSPRAGGAEVDEQYF. V is TRBV4-2 and J is TRBJ2-7, with TRBD2 identical over 9 bases. The CDR3 consists of 17 residues. CDR1 and CDR2 (germline): LGHNA, YNFKEQ. V lost 4 bases to trimming and J lost 5 bases; unmatched junction nucleotides: 15.

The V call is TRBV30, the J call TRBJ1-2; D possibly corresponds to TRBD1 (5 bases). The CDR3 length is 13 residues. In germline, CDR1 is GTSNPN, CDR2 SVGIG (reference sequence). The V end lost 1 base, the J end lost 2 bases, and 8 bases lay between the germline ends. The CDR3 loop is CAWSEGQNYGYTF. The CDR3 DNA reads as TGTGCCTGGAGTGAGGGGCAGAACTATGGCTACACCTTC.

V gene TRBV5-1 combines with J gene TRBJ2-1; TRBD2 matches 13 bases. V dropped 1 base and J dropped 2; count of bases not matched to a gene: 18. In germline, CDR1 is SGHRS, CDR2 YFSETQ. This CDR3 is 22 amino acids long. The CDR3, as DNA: TGCGCCAGCAGCTTGAGACTAGCGGGGGGCACCGATCAGCTCGCCGCCTACAATGAGCAGTTCTTC. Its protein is CASSLRLAGGTDQLAAYNEQFF.

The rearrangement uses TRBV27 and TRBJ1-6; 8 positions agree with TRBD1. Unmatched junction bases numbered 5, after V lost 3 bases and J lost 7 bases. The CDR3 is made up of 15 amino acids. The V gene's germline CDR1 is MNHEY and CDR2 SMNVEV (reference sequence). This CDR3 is CASSLTGARNSPLHF. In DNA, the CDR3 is TGTGCCAGCAGTTTGACAGGGGCGAGGAATTCACCCCTCCACTTT.

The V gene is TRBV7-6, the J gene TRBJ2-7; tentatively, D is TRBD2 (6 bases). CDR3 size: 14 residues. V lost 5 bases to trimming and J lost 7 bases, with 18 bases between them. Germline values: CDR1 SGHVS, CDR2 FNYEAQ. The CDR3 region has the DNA TGTGCCAGCAGCCCGGGGACTCAACCAAGGGAGCAGTACTTC. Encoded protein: CASSPGTQPREQYF.

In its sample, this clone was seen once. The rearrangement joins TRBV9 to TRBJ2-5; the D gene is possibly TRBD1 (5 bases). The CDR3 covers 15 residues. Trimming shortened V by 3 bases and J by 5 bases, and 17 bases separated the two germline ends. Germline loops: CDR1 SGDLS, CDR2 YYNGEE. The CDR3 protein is CASSDTGSSRETQYF. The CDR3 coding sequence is TGTGCCAGCAGCGATACAGGATCCTCGAGGGAGACCCAGTACTTC.

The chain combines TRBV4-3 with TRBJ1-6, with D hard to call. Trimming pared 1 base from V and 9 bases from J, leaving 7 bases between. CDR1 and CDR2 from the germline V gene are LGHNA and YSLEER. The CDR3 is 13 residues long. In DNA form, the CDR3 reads TGCGCCAGCAGCCAAGGTGGATTTTCACCCCTCCACTTT. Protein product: CASSQGGFSPLHF.

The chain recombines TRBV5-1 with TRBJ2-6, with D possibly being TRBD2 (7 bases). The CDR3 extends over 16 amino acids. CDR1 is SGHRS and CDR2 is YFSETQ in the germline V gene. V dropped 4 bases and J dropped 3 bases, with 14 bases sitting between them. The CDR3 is CASSANREGGANVLTF. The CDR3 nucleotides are TGCGCCAGCAGCGCCAACAGGGAGGGTGGGGCCAACGTCCTGACTTTC.

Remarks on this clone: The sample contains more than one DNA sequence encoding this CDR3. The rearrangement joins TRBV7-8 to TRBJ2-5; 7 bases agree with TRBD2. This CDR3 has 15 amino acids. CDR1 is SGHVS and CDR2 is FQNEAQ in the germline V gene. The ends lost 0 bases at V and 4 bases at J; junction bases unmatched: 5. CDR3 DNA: TGTGCCAGCAGCTTAGCGGGGACTATCAGAGAGACCCAGTACTTC. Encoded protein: CASSLAGTIRETQYF.

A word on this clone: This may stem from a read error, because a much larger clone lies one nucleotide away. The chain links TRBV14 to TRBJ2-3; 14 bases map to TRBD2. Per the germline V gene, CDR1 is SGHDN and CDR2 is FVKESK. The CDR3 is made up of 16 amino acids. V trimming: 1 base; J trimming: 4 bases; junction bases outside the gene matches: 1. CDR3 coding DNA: TGTGCCAGCAGCCAAGGGACTAGCGGGGGGCCAGATACGCAGTATTTT. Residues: CASSQGTSGGPDTQYF.

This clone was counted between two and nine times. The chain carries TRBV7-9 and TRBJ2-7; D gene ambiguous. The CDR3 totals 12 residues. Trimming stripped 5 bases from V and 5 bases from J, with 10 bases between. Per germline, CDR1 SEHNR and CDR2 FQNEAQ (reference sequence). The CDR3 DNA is TGTGCCAGCAGCCGACATAAAGACGAGCAGTACTTC. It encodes CASSRHKDEQYF.

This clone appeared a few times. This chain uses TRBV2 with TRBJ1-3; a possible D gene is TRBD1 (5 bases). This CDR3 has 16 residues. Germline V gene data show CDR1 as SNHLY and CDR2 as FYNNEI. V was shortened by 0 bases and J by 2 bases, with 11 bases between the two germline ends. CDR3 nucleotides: TGTGCCAGCAGTGAAGCGCTTGAGGGGACTGGAAACACCATATATTTT. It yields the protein CASSEALEGTGNTIYF.

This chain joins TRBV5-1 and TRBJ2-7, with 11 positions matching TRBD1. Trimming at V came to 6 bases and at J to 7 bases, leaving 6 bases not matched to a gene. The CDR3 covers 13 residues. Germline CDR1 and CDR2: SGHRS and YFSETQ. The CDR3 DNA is TGCGCCAGCACCGGACAGGGGGCGAGGGAGCAGTACTTC. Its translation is CASTGQGAREQYF. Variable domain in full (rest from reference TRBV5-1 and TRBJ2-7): KAGVTQTPRYLIKTRGQQVTLSCSPISGHRSVSWYQQTPGQGLQFLFEYFSETQRNKGNFPGRFSGRQFSNSRSEMNVSTLELGDSALYLCASTGQGAREQYFGPGTRLTVT.

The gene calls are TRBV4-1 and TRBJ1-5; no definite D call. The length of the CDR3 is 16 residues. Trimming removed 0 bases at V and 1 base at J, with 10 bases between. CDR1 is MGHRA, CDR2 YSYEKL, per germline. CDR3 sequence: CASSQDEGISNQPQHF. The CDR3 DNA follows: TGCGCCAGCAGCCAAGATGAAGGGATAAGCAATCAGCCCCAGCATTTT.

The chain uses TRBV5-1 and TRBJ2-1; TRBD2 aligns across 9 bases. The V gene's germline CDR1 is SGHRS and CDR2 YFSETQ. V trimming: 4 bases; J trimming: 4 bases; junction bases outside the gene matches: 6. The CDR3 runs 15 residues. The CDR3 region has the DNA TGCGCCAGCAGCCCCGGGACTAGCCAGTACAATGAGCAGTTCTTC. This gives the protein CASSPGTSQYNEQFF.

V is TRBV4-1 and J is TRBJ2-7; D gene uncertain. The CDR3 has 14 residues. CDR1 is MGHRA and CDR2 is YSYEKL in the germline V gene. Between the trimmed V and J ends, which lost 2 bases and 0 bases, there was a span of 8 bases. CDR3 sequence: CASSQIGISYEQYF. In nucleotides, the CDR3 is TGCGCCAGCAGCCAAATAGGAATCTCCTACGAGCAGTACTTC.

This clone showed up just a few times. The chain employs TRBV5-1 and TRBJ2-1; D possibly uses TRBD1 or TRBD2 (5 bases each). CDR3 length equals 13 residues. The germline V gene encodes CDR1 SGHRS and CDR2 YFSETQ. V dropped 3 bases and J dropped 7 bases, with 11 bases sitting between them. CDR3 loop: CASSYGGKNEQFF. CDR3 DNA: TGCGCCAGCAGCTATGGGGGTAAGAATGAGCAGTTCTTC.

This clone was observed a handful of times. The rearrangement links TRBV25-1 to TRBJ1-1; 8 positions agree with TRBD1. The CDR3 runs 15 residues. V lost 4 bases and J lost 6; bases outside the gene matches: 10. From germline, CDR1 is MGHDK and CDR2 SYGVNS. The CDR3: CASSALQGGISEAFF. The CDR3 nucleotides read TGTGCCAGCAGTGCCTTACAGGGGGGGATATCTGAAGCTTTCTTT. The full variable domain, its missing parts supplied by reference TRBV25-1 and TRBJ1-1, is EADIYQTPRYLVIGTGKKITLECSQTMGHDKMYWYQQDPGMELHLIHYSYGVNSTEKGDLSSESTVSRIRTEHFPLTLESARPSHTSQYLCASSALQGGISEAFFGQGTRLTVV.

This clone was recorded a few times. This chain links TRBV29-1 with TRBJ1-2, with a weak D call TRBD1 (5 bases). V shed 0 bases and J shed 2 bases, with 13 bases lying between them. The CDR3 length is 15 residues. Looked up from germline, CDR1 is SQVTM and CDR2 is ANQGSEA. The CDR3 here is CSVEDWGDGNYGYTF. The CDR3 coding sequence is TGCAGCGTTGAAGATTGGGGGGACGGAAACTATGGCTACACCTTC.

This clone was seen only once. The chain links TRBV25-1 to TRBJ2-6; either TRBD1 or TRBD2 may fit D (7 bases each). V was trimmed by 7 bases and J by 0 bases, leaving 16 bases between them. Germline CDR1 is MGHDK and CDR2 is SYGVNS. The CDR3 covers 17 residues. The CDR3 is CASMRGTARSGANVLTF. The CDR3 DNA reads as TGTGCCAGCATGCGGGGGACAGCCCGCTCTGGGGCCAACGTCCTGACTTTC.

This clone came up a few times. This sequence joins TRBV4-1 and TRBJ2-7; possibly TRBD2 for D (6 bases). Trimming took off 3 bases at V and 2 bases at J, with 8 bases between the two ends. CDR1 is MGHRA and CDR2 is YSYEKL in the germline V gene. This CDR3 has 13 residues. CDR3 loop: CASSHREAYEQYF. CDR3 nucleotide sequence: TGCGCCAGCAGCCACAGGGAGGCCTACGAGCAGTACTTC.

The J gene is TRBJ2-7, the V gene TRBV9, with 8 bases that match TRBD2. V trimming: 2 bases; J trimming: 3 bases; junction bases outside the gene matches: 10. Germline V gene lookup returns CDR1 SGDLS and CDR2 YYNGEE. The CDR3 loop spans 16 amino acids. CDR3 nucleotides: TGTGCCAGCAGCGTCGCCGGGGCTAGCGGGCTCTACGAGCAGTACTTC. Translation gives CASSVAGASGLYEQYF.

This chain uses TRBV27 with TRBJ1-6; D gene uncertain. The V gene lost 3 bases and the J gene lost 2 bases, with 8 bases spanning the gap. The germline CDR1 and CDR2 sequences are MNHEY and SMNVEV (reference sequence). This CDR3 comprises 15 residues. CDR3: CASSFGVAYNSPLHF. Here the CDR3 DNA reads TGTGCCAGCAGTTTCGGGGTGGCCTATAATTCACCCCTCCACTTT.